The 10 T cell receptor beta chains in this list originate from one sample, sequenced in a study of shared clonotypes between healthy human individuals. Here immunoSEQ multiplex PCR was the method, and the copy in TCRdb shows in-frame clones only, minus some. The sample lists roughly 220,000 clones, 50% to 80% occurring once. Sequenced: memory CD4+ T cells sorted from blood. Subset indicated: CD45RA-negative fraction. These TCRs come from a man aged 30 to 45 in good health.

The chain couples TRBV28 to TRBJ1-2, with a tentative D call TRBD1 (6 bases). Per germline, CDR1 MDHEN and CDR2 SYDVKM. The CDR3 sequence is 17 residues long. Trimming took off 5 bases at V and 1 base at J, with 20 bases between the two ends. The CDR3 loop is CASSQPPRTAFNYGYTF. CDR3 bases: TGTGCCAGCAGTCAACCCCCGCGGACAGCTTTTAACTATGGCTACACCTTC.

The chain combines TRBV18 with TRBJ2-5, with 9 bases matching TRBD2. The CDR3 is 16 residues long. In germline, CDR1 is KGHSH, CDR2 LQKENI. Losses at the gene ends were 0 bases for V and 1 base for J; bases not matched to a gene: 3. The CDR3 DNA sequence: TGTGCCAGCTCACCACCGATAGCGGGGGCCCAAGAGACCCAGTACTTC. Amino acid sequence: CASSPPIAGAQETQYF.

The chain couples TRBV5-5 to TRBJ1-2, with TRBD1 identical over 7 bases. The CDR3 extends over 14 amino acids. The germline V gene has CDR1 SGHKS and CDR2 YYEKEE (reference sequence). V dropped 2 bases and J dropped 8; count of bases not matched to a gene: 9. CDR3 sequence reads: CASSFSGRGGGYTF. CDR3 nucleotides: TGTGCCAGCAGCTTCTCTGGCAGGGGGGGCGGCTACACCTTC.

This clone was seen many times. This sequence joins TRBV5-5 and TRBJ2-3, with D perhaps matching TRBD2 (7 bases). CDR3 length equals 16 residues. Germline assignment: CDR1 SGHKS and CDR2 YYEKEE (reference sequence). V was clipped by 3 bases and J by 3 bases, with 17 bases between them. Written as DNA, the CDR3 is TGTGCCAGCAGCTCCGTGGCGGGGGCTCGTACAGATACGCAGTATTTT. Protein product: CASSSVAGARTDTQYF. Full variable domain (outside the CDR3, taken from reference TRBV5-5 and TRBJ2-3): DAGVTQSPTHLIKTRGQQVTLRCSPISGHKSVSWYQQVLGQGPQFIFQYYEKEERGRGNFPDRFSARQFPNYSSELNVNALLLGDSALYLCASSSVAGARTDTQYFGPGTRLTVL.

The chain links TRBV2 to TRBJ2-7, with 9 nucleotides matching TRBD1. Unmatched junction bases numbered 5, after V lost 6 bases and J lost 2 bases. This CDR3 has 14 residues. The V gene's germline CDR1 is SNHLY and CDR2 FYNNEI. Written as DNA, the CDR3 is TGTGCCAGCAGGGAGGGACAGGGACCCTACGAGCAGTACTTC. Its translation is CASREGQGPYEQYF.

This clone was seen only a few times. The genes are TRBV28 and TRBJ2-7; unclear D gene. CDR3 size: 11 residues. Germline lookup yields CDR1 MDHEN and CDR2 SYDVKM. Trimming removed 4 bases at V and 9 bases at J, with 10 bases between. The CDR3 here is CASSYQGRQYF. In nucleotides, the CDR3 is TGTGCCAGCAGTTATCAAGGCCGGCAGTACTTC.

The chain uses TRBV18 and TRBJ2-6, with D hard to call. V was cut by 1 base and J by 0 bases, with 4 bases left in between. The CDR3 is 15 residues long. The germline CDR1 and CDR2 sequences are KGHSH and LQKENI. The CDR3 sequence: CASSPQPSGANVLTF. The CDR3 DNA follows: TGTGCCAGCTCACCACAGCCCTCTGGGGCCAACGTCCTGACTTTC.

CDR3 protein: CASSRVTGALMNTEAFF. Here the CDR3 DNA reads TGTGCCAGCTCACGGGTGACAGGGGCTCTCATGAACACTGAAGCTTTCTTT. This chain links TRBV18 with TRBJ1-1, with TRBD1 matching over 8 bases. There are 17 residues in the CDR3. Trimming cost V 4 bases and J 0 bases; bases outside gene matches: 10. The germline V gene encodes CDR1 KGHSH and CDR2 LQKENI.

Only a few counts were recorded for this clone. The same CDR3 is also encoded by other DNA sequences in this sample. V gene TRBV6-5 combines with J gene TRBJ2-7; 7 bases are shared with TRBD2. CDR3 length: 13 amino acids. Germline V gives CDR1 MNHEY, CDR2 SVGAGI. Unmatched junction bases numbered 4, after V lost 6 bases and J lost 2 bases. CDR3 sequence reads: CASRERGPYEQYF. Here the CDR3 DNA reads TGTGCCAGCAGAGAGCGGGGACCCTACGAGCAGTACTTC.

The J gene is TRBJ1-1, the V gene TRBV28; D not certain. Trimming removed 2 bases at V and 4 bases at J, with 11 bases between. The CDR3 length is 14 residues. Germline V gene data show CDR1 as MDHEN and CDR2 as SYDVKM. DNA for the CDR3: TGTGCCAGCAGTTTAAGCGTCATCCCCACTGAAGCTTTCTTT. It translates to CASSLSVIPTEAFF.